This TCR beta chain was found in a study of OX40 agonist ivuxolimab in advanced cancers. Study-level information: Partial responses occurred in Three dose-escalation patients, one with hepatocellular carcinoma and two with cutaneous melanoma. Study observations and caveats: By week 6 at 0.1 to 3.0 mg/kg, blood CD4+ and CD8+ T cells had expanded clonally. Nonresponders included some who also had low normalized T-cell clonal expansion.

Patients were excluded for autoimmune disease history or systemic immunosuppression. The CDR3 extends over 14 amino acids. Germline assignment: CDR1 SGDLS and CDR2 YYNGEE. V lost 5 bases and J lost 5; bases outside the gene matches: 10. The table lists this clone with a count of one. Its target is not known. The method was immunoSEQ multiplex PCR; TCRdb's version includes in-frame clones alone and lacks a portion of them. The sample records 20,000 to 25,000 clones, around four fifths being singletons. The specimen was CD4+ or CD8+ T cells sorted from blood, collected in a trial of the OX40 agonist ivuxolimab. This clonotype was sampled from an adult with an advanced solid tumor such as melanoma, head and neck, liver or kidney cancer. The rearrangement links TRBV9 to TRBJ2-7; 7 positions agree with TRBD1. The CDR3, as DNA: TGTGCCAGCAGTCCTAGGACAGGAAAAAACGAGCAGTACTTC. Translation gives CASSPRTGKNEQYF.